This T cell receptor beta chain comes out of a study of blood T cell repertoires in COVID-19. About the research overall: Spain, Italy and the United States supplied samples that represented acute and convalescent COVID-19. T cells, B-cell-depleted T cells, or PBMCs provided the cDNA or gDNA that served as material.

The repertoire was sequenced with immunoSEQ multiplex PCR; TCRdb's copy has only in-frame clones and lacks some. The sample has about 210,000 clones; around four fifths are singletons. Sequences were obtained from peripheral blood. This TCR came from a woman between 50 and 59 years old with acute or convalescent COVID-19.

CDR3 bases: TGTGCCAGCTCACCACAGAGACAGGCGTCCTACGAGCAGTACTTC. Its translation is CASSPQRQASYEQYF. The chain is built from TRBV18 and TRBJ2-7; TRBD1 might be the D (6 bases). Germline V CDR1 and CDR2: KGHSH, LQKENI. The V gene lost 1 base and the J gene lost 1 base, with 11 bases spanning the gap. The CDR3 runs 15 residues.